The source of this TCR beta chain is a study of T cell repertoires in cytomegalovirus infection. Across the whole study: CMV infection together with matching HLA type was indicated by public TCR beta signatures.

Overall study results and limits: The cumulative frequency of public TCR beta families distinguished individuals who carried CMV together with the relevant HLA.

Remarks on this clonotype: Its antigen is unknown.

CDR1 is SGHDN, CDR2 FVKESK, per germline. The CDR3 totals 16 residues. V lost 1 base and J lost 4; bases outside the gene matches: 5. TCRdb re-called the reads through MiXCR, storing one row per CDR3 protein. The data contain about 260,000 distinct CDR3 sequences, approximately 9.1% of them seen just once; the ten biggest clones take up about 15%. This chain uses TRBV14 with TRBJ2-7; TRBD1 aligns across 12 bases. The receptor was derived from a human donor in good health (CMV status not recorded). Some clones in this sample may be carry-over from other donors' samples. The sequenced material came from PBMCs. The CDR3 DNA sequence: TGTGCCAGCAGCCAAGGATCGGGACAGGGGGCTTACGAGCAGTACTTC. Protein product: CASSQGSGQGAYEQYF.